A selection of T cell receptor beta chains follows, all from one sample in a study of T cell responses to AZD1222 COVID-19 vaccine. Repertoires were generated with immunoSEQ multiplex PCR, while TCRdb's copy carries only in-frame clones and drops some. The sample consists of about 120,000 clones, 92% of them appearing once. This sample comprised peripheral blood, obtained on day 0 of AZD1222 vaccination. The receptors originated from an adult in good health. Both conserved end residues are part of each CDR3. A D gene is named only where the DNA matches it firmly.

d_gene: TRBD2
j_gene: TRBJ2-5
v_gene: TRBV4-1
CDR3aa: CASSQASGETQYF
CDR3nt: TGCGCCAGCAGCCAGGCTAGCGGGGAGACCCAGTACTTC

d_gene: .
j_gene: TRBJ1-3
v_gene: TRBV7-8
CDR3aa: CASSFLTPGNTIYF
CDR3nt: TGTGCCAGCAGCTTCCTAACCCCCGGAAACACCATATATTTT

d_gene: .
j_gene: TRBJ1-2
v_gene: TRBV10-1
CDR3aa: CASSDSTDYGYTF
CDR3nt: TGCGCCAGCAGTGATTCGACAGACTATGGCTACACCTTC

d_gene: TRBD2
j_gene: TRBJ2-7
v_gene: TRBV3-1/TRBV3-2
CDR3aa: CASSQDFKWPRGGEQYF
CDR3nt: TGTGCCAGCAGCCAAGATTTTAAGTGGCCTCGGGGGGGCGAGCAGTACTTC

d_gene: TRBD2
j_gene: TRBJ2-7
v_gene: TRBV5-1
CDR3aa: CASSYGLGSGGEYF
CDR3nt: TGCGCCAGCAGCTATGGACTAGGATCCGGGGGAGAGTACTTC

d_gene: .
j_gene: TRBJ2-3
v_gene: TRBV5-6
CDR3aa: CASSPPIGGGKDTQYF
CDR3nt: TGTGCCAGCAGCCCCCCCATTGGAGGGGGCAAGGATACGCAGTATTTT

d_gene: TRBD2
j_gene: TRBJ2-7
v_gene: TRBV4-3
CDR3aa: CASSQDDSGFSYEQYF
CDR3nt: TGCGCCAGCAGCCAAGATGATAGCGGGTTCTCCTACGAGCAGTACTTC

d_gene: TRBD2
j_gene: TRBJ2-1
v_gene: TRBV5-5
CDR3aa: CASGYMGRAGGDEQFF
CDR3nt: TGTGCCAGCGGCTATATGGGTAGAGCGGGAGGGGATGAGCAGTTCTTC

d_gene: TRBD2
j_gene: TRBJ2-2
v_gene: TRBV28
CDR3aa: CASTSFEAGENTGELFF
CDR3nt: TGTGCCAGCACTTCCTTCGAGGCGGGAGAGAACACCGGGGAGCTGTTTTTT

d_gene: TRBD1
j_gene: TRBJ2-7
v_gene: TRBV18
CDR3aa: CASSPMEDRGQYEQYF
CDR3nt: TGTGCCAGCTCACCTATGGAGGACAGGGGCCAATACGAGCAGTACTTC

d_gene: .
j_gene: TRBJ2-2
v_gene: TRBV7-2
CDR3aa: CASSLIGLIPSAGELFF
CDR3nt: TGTGCCAGCAGCTTAATCGGTTTAATTCCTAGCGCCGGGGAGCTGTTTTTT

d_gene: .
j_gene: TRBJ1-3
v_gene: TRBV19
CDR3aa: CASSIPDSYSGNTIYF
CDR3nt: TGTGCCAGTAGTATTCCCGACAGCTACTCTGGAAACACCATATATTTT